This entry is about one TCR beta chain. Authors' data handling: Reference gene primer amplification yielded estimated nucleated cell counts. TCRdb's copy holds only in-frame clones and misses some; the assay was immunoSEQ multiplex PCR. For V, J and clone size, that table is used; D and trimming come from the DNA. Among 65,000 to 80,000 clones, roughly 82% were seen once, and the ten largest hold around 11%. These data belong to a study of blood T cell repertoires in COVID-19. Across the whole study: COVID-19 samples, acute and convalescent, were from the United States, Italy and Spain. The analysed material was cDNA or gDNA that came from T cells, B-cell-depleted T cells, or PBMCs.

With 2 bases removed from V and 8 bases from J, the gap between germline ends came to 7 bases. This CDR3 contains 12 residues. Germline V gene sequence: CDR1 WNHNN, CDR2 SYGVQD (reference sequence). The chain employs TRBV10-1 and TRBJ2-1; unclear D gene. Sequencing used peripheral blood. This TCR was sampled from a human donor in a cohort sampled during active COVID-19. CDR3 sequence (DNA): TGCGCCAGCAGTGAGCAGGTCCATGAGCAGTTCTTC. This encodes CASSEQVHEQFF.